These 31 T cell receptor beta chains came from one sample sequenced in a study of cytomegalovirus exposure and HLA in healthy donors. The PCR employed 60 Vbeta primers together with 13 Jbeta primers. Profiled with immunoSEQ multiplex PCR; TCRdb holds only in-frame clones, not every one. Of around 100,000 clones listed, approximately 74% were seen once; the top ten hold under 2%. Material for sequencing was PBMCs. These receptors came from a woman between 40 and 50 years old in good health and CMV-seronegative.

V usage is TRBV7-2 and J usage is TRBJ2-7, with 10 bases that match TRBD2. V shed 5 bases and J 1 base; nucleotides not matched to a gene: 5. Looked up from germline, CDR1 is SGHTA and CDR2 is FQGNSA. The CDR3 has 15 amino acids. For the CDR3, the DNA is TGTGCCAGCAGCGTTCTAGCGGGGGAGTCCTACGAGCAGTACTTC. It encodes CASSVLAGESYEQYF. Full variable domain (missing parts from reference TRBV7-2 and TRBJ2-7): GAGVSQSPSNKVTEKGKDVELRCDPISGHTALYWYRQSLGQGLEFLIYFQGNSAPDKSGLPSDRFSAERTGGSVSTLTIQRTQQEDSAVYLCASSVLAGESYEQYFGPGTRLTVT.

This clone was seen a single time. Other nucleotide sequences from this sample produce the same CDR3. CDR3 nucleotides: TGTGCCAGCAGCCCGGGACAGAGGTTTACCTACGAGCAGTACTTC. Amino acid sequence: CASSPGQRFTYEQYF. The V and J genes are TRBV6-5 and TRBJ2-7; TRBD1 agrees at 7 bases. V shed 6 bases and J 2 bases; nucleotides not matched to a gene: 10. Germline V CDR1 and CDR2: MNHEY, SVGAGI. The CDR3 consists of 15 residues.

In its sample, this clone was seen a few times. The rearrangement joins TRBV15 to TRBJ1-4, with 7 bases identical to TRBD1. Germline loops: CDR1 LNHNV, CDR2 YYDKDF (reference sequence). Unmatched junction bases numbered 16, after V lost 5 bases and J lost 7 bases. This CDR3 comprises 17 residues. CDR3 amino acids: CATSPRGPTGFGEKLFF. DNA of the CDR3: TGTGCCACCAGCCCAAGGGGACCGACAGGGTTCGGTGAAAAACTGTTTTTT.

This clone has only a few counts. The V and J genes are TRBV10-3 and TRBJ1-3; no clear D. Germline-derived CDR1 and CDR2 are ENHRY and SYGVKD. V was shortened by 2 bases and J by 0 bases, with 14 bases between the two germline ends. This CDR3 has 17 amino acids. The CDR3 loop is CAISETNIRISGNTIYF. The CDR3 DNA is TGTGCCATCAGTGAGACTAACATTCGGATCTCTGGAAACACCATATATTTT.

V usage is TRBV5-4 and J usage is TRBJ2-3; the D gene is possibly TRBD2 (5 bases). The CDR3 loop spans 13 amino acids. Looked up from germline, CDR1 is SGHNT and CDR2 is YYREEE (reference sequence). The V gene lost 4 bases and the J gene lost 8 bases, with 14 bases spanning the gap. CDR3 DNA sequence: TGTGCCAGCAGCCAGCCCCCAGAGGGTACGCAGTATTTT. Translating gives CASSQPPEGTQYF.

The chain is built from TRBV7-2 and TRBJ2-1; TRBD2 matches at 10 bases. CDR1 is SGHTA and CDR2 is FQGNSA in the germline V gene. This CDR3 has 16 amino acids. The J segment lost 6 bases and the V segment lost 5 bases, leaving 10 bases of the junction unmatched. CDR3 sequence: CASSGRSAGGRNEQFF. Written as DNA, the CDR3 is TGTGCCAGCAGCGGTCGGTCAGCGGGGGGGCGCAATGAGCAGTTCTTC.

This clone was counted between two and nine times. V gene TRBV5-1 combines with J gene TRBJ2-5; 8 bases line up with TRBD1. J gave up 8 bases and V 0 bases, and 6 bases lay outside the gene matches. The germline V gene encodes CDR1 SGHRS and CDR2 YFSETQ. The length of the CDR3 is 14 residues. In DNA form, the CDR3 reads TGCGCCAGCAGCTTGGACAGGGGGGAAGGTACCCAGTACTTC. Amino acids: CASSLDRGEGTQYF.

The chain is built from TRBV27 and TRBJ2-3; 7 bases agree with TRBD1. Trimming at V came to 2 bases and at J to 4 bases, leaving 3 bases not matched to a gene. CDR1 and CDR2 (germline): MNHEY, SMNVEV (reference sequence). This CDR3 spans 14 amino acids. CDR3 residues: CASSLDRVADTQYF. The CDR3 DNA reads as TGTGCCAGCAGTTTAGACAGGGTTGCAGATACGCAGTATTTT.

A few counts support this clone. The rearrangement joins TRBV30 to TRBJ2-7, with D possibly TRBD2 on 6 matching bases. Germline V CDR1 and CDR2: GTSNPN, SVGIG (reference sequence). V was shortened by 2 bases and J by 1 base, with 12 bases between the two germline ends. CDR3 length equals 14 residues. The DNA of the CDR3 is TGTGCCTGGAGTCGCGGGACCGCTTCCTACGAGCAGTACTTC. It codes for CAWSRGTASYEQYF.

The J gene is TRBJ1-6, the V gene TRBV5-6; 7 bases map to TRBD1. Trimming removed 4 bases from V and 9 bases from J; junction bases left unmatched: 13. The CDR3 is made up of 16 amino acids. The V gene's germline CDR1 is SGHDT and CDR2 YYEEEE. The DNA of the CDR3 is TGTGCCAGCAGCAACGTACCGGGACAGAGACTTTCACCCCTCCACTTT. As protein: CASSNVPGQRLSPLHF.

This clone was seen more than once but under ten times. The J gene is TRBJ2-1, the V gene TRBV28; 9 nucleotides line up with TRBD2. The CDR3 extends over 14 amino acids. Trimming took 2 bases from V and 15 from J; bases not matched to a gene: 11. Germline-derived CDR1 and CDR2 are MDHEN and SYDVKM. The CDR3 DNA follows: TGTGCCAGCAGTTTAAGGGGGGTTAGCGGGAGCACGTTCTTC. Amino acid sequence: CASSLRGVSGSTFF.

This clone was picked up a small number of times. CDR3 protein: CASSPPGNSPLHF. The CDR3 DNA reads as TGTGCCAGCAGCCCTCCGGGGAATTCACCCCTCCACTTT. This chain connects TRBV11-2 to TRBJ1-6; no firm D call. Trimming stripped 5 bases from V and 7 bases from J, with 9 bases between. The V gene's germline CDR1 is SGHAT and CDR2 FQNNGV. This CDR3 is 13 amino acids long.

The rearrangement uses TRBV5-6 and TRBJ1-5; D remains ambiguous. The CDR3 is 15 amino acids. Trimming cost V 1 base and J 4 bases, with 12 bases left between them. Germline assignment: CDR1 SGHDT and CDR2 YYEEEE. The CDR3 region is CASSLYQASNQPQHF. CDR3 coding DNA: TGTGCCAGCAGCTTGTATCAGGCATCGAATCAGCCCCAGCATTTT.

In its sample, this clone was seen a few times. The CDR3 reads CAWSVHSLNTEAFF. The CDR3 DNA is TGTGCCTGGAGTGTACACAGCTTGAACACTGAAGCTTTCTTT. The V and J genes are TRBV30 and TRBJ1-1; D not resolved. The germline gives CDR1 GTSNPN, CDR2 SVGIG (reference sequence). Trimming shortened V by 0 bases and J by 0 bases, and 8 bases separated the two germline ends. The CDR3 length is 14 residues.

Details on this clone: An end of the junction differs from the germline gene, which may be a read error. The rearrangement joins TRBV7-9 to TRBJ2-6; D not certain. Germline V lookup: CDR1 SEHNR, CDR2 FQNEAQ (reference sequence). The CDR3 totals 14 residues. The CDR3 spells CSSSFNSGANVLTF. CDR3 nucleotides: TGTTCCAGCAGCTTCAACTCTGGGGCCAACGTCCTGACTTTC.

The chain links TRBV10-3 to TRBJ1-3; D call uncertain. Germline CDR1 ENHRY, CDR2 SYGVKD. Trimming cost V 3 bases and J 0 bases, with 3 bases left between them. The CDR3 is 13 amino acids. The CDR3 bases are TGTGCCATCAGTGACAGCTCTGGAAACACCATATATTTT. Translation: CAISDSSGNTIYF.

The chain couples TRBV5-6 to TRBJ2-2; D is perhaps TRBD2 (6 bases). Germline-derived CDR1 and CDR2 are SGHDT and YYEEEE. This CDR3 spans 15 amino acids. The V end lost 4 bases, the J end lost 5 bases, and 15 bases lay between the germline ends. The CDR3 protein is CASSALLAATGELFF. The CDR3 DNA follows: TGTGCCAGCAGCGCCTTACTAGCAGCTACCGGGGAGCTGTTTTTT.

This clone was detected only a few times. The rearrangement joins TRBV7-3 to TRBJ2-5; D may be TRBD1 (5 bases). The V gene lost 1 base and the J gene lost 5 bases, with 14 bases spanning the gap. This CDR3 comprises 15 residues. Germline V lookup: CDR1 SGHTA, CDR2 FQGTGA. CDR3 in amino acids: CASSLMGPPMETQYF. DNA for the CDR3: TGTGCCAGCAGCTTAATGGGGCCCCCAATGGAGACCCAGTACTTC.

The chain links TRBV21-1 to TRBJ1-1; TRBD1 reflects the table's D call only, with no check against the DNA. TRBV21-1 is given as a pseudogene. The CDR3 is made up of 18 amino acids. This CDR3 reads CASSTWTGLLKSNTEAFF. Here the CDR3 DNA reads TGTGCCAGCAGCACCTGGACAGGGCTTCTCAAGTCGAACACTGAAGCTTTCTTT.

Concerning this clone: A read error may account for a junction end that differs from germline. The rearrangement uses TRBV7-9 and TRBJ2-1; 11 bases map to TRBD1. Germline V lookup: CDR1 SEHNR, CDR2 FQNEAQ (reference sequence). The CDR3 totals 16 residues. The CDR3 sequence is CSSSFLGTGGYNEQFF. As DNA, the CDR3 is TGTTCCAGCAGCTTCCTCGGGACAGGGGGGTACAATGAGCAGTTCTTC.

This clone was observed a few times. The CDR3 loop is CASSQVWGVYNEQFF. Written as DNA, the CDR3 is TGTGCCAGCAGCCAAGTTTGGGGGGTCTACAATGAGCAGTTCTTC. V gene TRBV14 combines with J gene TRBJ2-1; maybe TRBD2 (6 bases). V was shortened by 1 base and J by 3 bases, with 10 bases between the two germline ends. The CDR3 runs 15 residues. Germline V gene lookup returns CDR1 SGHDN and CDR2 FVKESK.

V is TRBV30 and J is TRBJ2-7, with D uncertain. The CDR3 runs 13 residues. Deletions cut 3 bases from V and 2 bases from J, with 11 bases between. CDR1 and CDR2 (germline): GTSNPN, SVGIG (reference sequence). As DNA, the CDR3 is TGTGCCTGGAGGAGGTCAAACCCCTACGAGCAGTACTTC. It translates to CAWRRSNPYEQYF.

This clone appeared once. This sequence joins TRBV18 and TRBJ1-4; possibly TRBD1 for D (6 bases). This CDR3 region has 15 residues. Germline-derived CDR1 and CDR2 are KGHSH and LQKENI. Trimming left V 4 bases short and J 7 bases short, with 16 bases between. CDR3 sequence (DNA): TGTGCCAGCTCACTTTTCCAGGGGAGCGGTGAAAAACTGTTTTTT. Translated, it gives CASSLFQGSGEKLFF.

This clone was counted only a few times. This rearrangement joins TRBV12-5 to TRBJ2-5, with D uncertain. The DNA end is a closer match to TRBJ2-7, so the J assignment may be wrong. The CDR3 contains 12 residues. Germline V gives CDR1 LGHNT, CDR2 FRNRAP. The CDR3 nucleotides are TGTGCTTCGACAAGCCCCCCCTACGAGCAGTACTTC. The encoded protein is CASTSPPYEQYF.

This clone was seen a handful of times. The chain joins TRBV10-1 to TRBJ2-1; 9 positions agree with TRBD1. Germline V gene data show CDR1 as WNHNN and CDR2 as SYGVQD (reference sequence). The CDR3 runs to 15 residues. V was clipped by 5 bases and J by 7 bases; unmatched bases: 9. The CDR3 spells CASSNPGQGFNEQFF. Written as DNA, the CDR3 is TGCGCCAGCAGTAATCCGGGACAGGGTTTTAATGAGCAGTTCTTC.

This chain links TRBV19 with TRBJ2-7, with TRBD1 identical over 8 bases. This CDR3 has 14 residues. Losses at the gene ends were 5 bases for V and 2 bases for J; bases not matched to a gene: 5. Per the germline V gene, CDR1 is LNHDA and CDR2 is SQIVND (reference sequence). CDR3 residues: CASSHRDRTYEQYF. The CDR3 DNA is TGTGCCAGTAGTCACCGGGACAGGACCTACGAGCAGTACTTC.

V gene TRBV27 combines with J gene TRBJ2-2, with TRBD2 matching 14 bases. The CDR3 is 14 amino acids. Looked up from germline, CDR1 is MNHEY and CDR2 is SMNVEV (reference sequence). The trim removed 8 bases at V and 10 bases at J, leaving 6 bases unmatched. The DNA for the CDR3 is TGTGCCAGCCGACTAGCGGGAGGGCCGGTGGAGCTGTTTTTT. Protein product: CASRLAGGPVELFF.

CDR3 loop: CASSLARTRDYGYTF. The DNA of the CDR3 is TGTGCCAGCAGCTTGGCTCGTACCAGGGACTATGGCTACACCTTC. J is TRBJ1-2 and V is TRBV5-4, with D perhaps matching TRBD1 (5 bases). The germline CDR1 and CDR2 sequences are SGHNT and YYREEE (reference sequence). V shed 0 bases and J shed 3 bases, with 12 bases lying between them. CDR3 length equals 15 residues.

Of note for this clone: Distinct nucleotide sequences in the sample also encode this CDR3. This chain links TRBV19 with TRBJ1-1; no definite D call. The germline V gene has CDR1 LNHDA and CDR2 SQIVND (reference sequence). The V and J ends lost 5 bases and 4 bases respectively, with 11 bases between them. The CDR3 sequence is 13 residues long. CDR3 loop: CASSYGRGTEAFF. The DNA for the CDR3 is TGTGCCAGTAGTTACGGCCGGGGCACTGAAGCTTTCTTT.

The rearrangement joins TRBV21-1 to TRBJ1-5. TRBV21-1 constitutes a pseudogene. The CDR3 contains 15 residues. DNA of the CDR3: TGTGCCAGCAGCAAAGCCGGAGATAGCAATCAGCCCCAGCATTTT. Its translation is CASSKAGDSNQPQHF.

The V call is TRBV2, the J call TRBJ1-2; no definite D call. V dropped 3 bases and J dropped 4 bases, with 9 bases sitting between them. This CDR3 spans 13 amino acids. In germline, CDR1 is SNHLY, CDR2 FYNNEI. Written as DNA, the CDR3 is TGTGCCAGCAGTGACGGGGTGGGCTATGGCTACACCTTC. Translating gives CASSDGVGYGYTF. The variable domain in full, completed from reference TRBV2 and TRBJ1-2, reads EPEVTQTPSHQVTQMGQEVILRCVPISNHLYFYWYRQILGQKVEFLVSFYNNEISEKSEIFDDQFSVERPDGSNFTLKIRSTKLEDSAMYFCASSDGVGYGYTFGSGTRLTVV.